This is a list of T cell receptor beta chains from one sample in a study of shared clonotypes between healthy human individuals. Only in-frame clones appear in the TCRdb table, and some are missing; sequencing was by immunoSEQ multiplex PCR. The profile covers hundreds of thousands of clones, with 95% appearing a single time and 0.11% taken by the ten largest. Sequencing was done on a sample of naive CD8+ T cells sorted from blood. The receptors originated from a woman aged 25-40 years in good health. The CDR3 runs from the conserved cysteine through the conserved F or W. Fields, in order: clone size, V gene, D gene, J gene, CDR3 protein, CDR3 DNA. The D gene is left open where the match is weak. Clone size is stated in some rows and not others, as once, few, many or a class when expanded.

clone_size: -; v_call: TRBV6-5; d_call: -; j_call: TRBJ1-5; cdr3_aa: CASGEFSGSNQPQHF; cdr3_nt: TGTGCCAGCGGGGAGTTCTCGGGTAGCAATCAGCCCCAGCATTTT
clone_size: -; v_call: TRBV7-9; d_call: -; j_call: TRBJ2-1; cdr3_aa: CASSSDWLEYNEQFF; cdr3_nt: TGTGCCAGCAGCTCCGACTGGTTGGAATACAATGAGCAGTTCTTC
clone_size: -; v_call: TRBV5-4; d_call: -; j_call: TRBJ1-1; cdr3_aa: CASSLPMNTEAFF; cdr3_nt: TGTGCCAGCAGCTTGCCGATGAACACTGAAGCTTTCTTT
clone_size: -; v_call: TRBV6-6; d_call: TRBD2; j_call: TRBJ2-3; cdr3_aa: CASSSIAGDTQYF; cdr3_nt: TGTGCCAGCAGTTCCATAGCGGGTGATACGCAGTATTTT
clone_size: -; v_call: TRBV9; d_call: -; j_call: TRBJ2-7; cdr3_aa: CASSVALDTYEQYF; cdr3_nt: TGTGCCAGCAGCGTAGCTCTGGATACCTACGAGCAGTACTTC
clone_size: -; v_call: TRBV15; d_call: TRBD1; j_call: TRBJ1-1; cdr3_aa: CATSQGGLTEAFF; cdr3_nt: TGTGCCACCAGCCAAGGGGGCCTCACTGAAGCTTTCTTT
clone_size: -; v_call: TRBV6-6; d_call: -; j_call: TRBJ2-7; cdr3_aa: CASSSLNYEQYF; cdr3_nt: TGTGCCAGCAGTTCCCTGAACTACGAGCAGTACTTC
clone_size: -; v_call: TRBV18; d_call: -; j_call: TRBJ1-5; cdr3_aa: CASSPEPGSNQPQHF; cdr3_nt: TGTGCCAGCTCACCAGAACCCGGAAGCAATCAGCCCCAGCATTTT
clone_size: once; v_call: TRBV5-6; d_call: TRBD1; j_call: TRBJ2-7; cdr3_aa: CASSLGGRTGVYEQYF; cdr3_nt: TGTGCCAGCAGCTTGGGGGGAAGGACAGGGGTGTACGAGCAGTACTTC
clone_size: -; v_call: TRBV6-5; d_call: -; j_call: TRBJ2-3; cdr3_aa: CASSSPPGGGTDTQYF; cdr3_nt: TGTGCCAGCAGTTCCCCGCCAGGCGGGGGCACAGATACGCAGTATTTT
clone_size: -; v_call: TRBV5-6; d_call: -; j_call: TRBJ2-1; cdr3_aa: CASSPREHNEQFF; cdr3_nt: TGTGCCAGCAGCCCCAGAGAGCACAATGAGCAGTTCTTC
clone_size: -; v_call: TRBV9; d_call: -; j_call: TRBJ2-1; cdr3_aa: CASNRQAPDEQFF; cdr3_nt: TGTGCCAGCAACCGCCAGGCCCCGGATGAGCAGTTCTTC
clone_size: -; v_call: TRBV18; d_call: -; j_call: TRBJ1-2; cdr3_aa: CASSPREGRDGYTF; cdr3_nt: TGTGCCAGCTCACCACGTGAGGGGAGGGATGGCTACACCTTC
clone_size: -; v_call: TRBV19; d_call: TRBD2; j_call: TRBJ2-1; cdr3_aa: CVVAGGPREQFF; cdr3_nt: TGTGTGGTGGCGGGAGGGCCTCGCGAGCAGTTCTTC
clone_size: -; v_call: TRBV6-6; d_call: -; j_call: TRBJ2-1; cdr3_aa: CASSYSTGRERNEQFF; cdr3_nt: TGTGCCAGCAGTTACTCGACAGGGCGGGAGAGAAATGAGCAGTTCTTC
clone_size: -; v_call: TRBV5-6; d_call: TRBD1; j_call: TRBJ2-7; cdr3_aa: CASSPGQGSEQYF; cdr3_nt: TGTGCCAGCAGCCCGGGACAGGGAAGCGAGCAGTACTTC
clone_size: -; v_call: TRBV9; d_call: TRBD1; j_call: TRBJ2-1; cdr3_aa: CASSATDRGGNEQFF; cdr3_nt: TGTGCCAGCAGCGCGACGGACAGGGGGGGAAATGAGCAGTTCTTC
clone_size: -; v_call: TRBV7-2; d_call: -; j_call: TRBJ2-6; cdr3_aa: CASSLVVRGGGSGANVLTF; cdr3_nt: TGTGCCAGCAGCTTAGTGGTTAGGGGTGGGGGTTCAGGGGCCAACGTCCTGACTTTC
clone_size: -; v_call: TRBV4-1; d_call: TRBD2; j_call: TRBJ2-7; cdr3_aa: CASSQTSSHEQYF; cdr3_nt: TGCGCCAGCAGCCAGACTAGCAGCCACGAGCAGTACTTC
clone_size: -; v_call: TRBV27; d_call: TRBD1; j_call: TRBJ2-7; cdr3_aa: CASSPSTGWNEQYF; cdr3_nt: TGTGCCAGCAGTCCATCGACAGGGTGGAACGAGCAGTACTTC
clone_size: -; v_call: TRBV28; d_call: -; j_call: TRBJ2-2; cdr3_aa: CASSFEGTNTGELFF; cdr3_nt: TGTGCCAGCAGTTTCGAAGGCACAAACACCGGGGAGCTGTTTTTT
clone_size: -; v_call: TRBV5-4; d_call: -; j_call: TRBJ2-7; cdr3_aa: CASSLRSSYEQYF; cdr3_nt: TGTGCCAGCAGCTTAAGAAGCTCCTACGAGCAGTACTTC
clone_size: -; v_call: TRBV5-4; d_call: -; j_call: TRBJ2-7; cdr3_aa: CASSYENYEQYF; cdr3_nt: TGTGCCAGCAGCTATGAGAACTACGAGCAGTACTTC
clone_size: -; v_call: TRBV9; d_call: TRBD1; j_call: TRBJ2-5; cdr3_aa: CASSPSRWDRGFETQYF; cdr3_nt: TGTGCCAGCAGCCCCTCGAGGTGGGACAGGGGATTTGAGACCCAGTACTTC
clone_size: -; v_call: TRBV10-2; d_call: TRBD1; j_call: TRBJ1-4; cdr3_aa: CASQDREDEKLFF; cdr3_nt: TGCGCCAGCCAAGACAGGGAAGATGAAAAACTGTTTTTT
clone_size: -; v_call: TRBV5-6; d_call: -; j_call: TRBJ2-5; cdr3_aa: CASSLGRFERLDETQYF; cdr3_nt: TGTGCCAGCAGCTTGGGCAGGTTTGAAAGGCTGGACGAGACCCAGTACTTC
clone_size: -; v_call: TRBV11-2; d_call: -; j_call: TRBJ2-7; cdr3_aa: CASSPHGNTYEQYF; cdr3_nt: TGTGCCAGCAGCCCCCACGGCAACACCTACGAGCAGTACTTC
clone_size: -; v_call: TRBV11-3; d_call: TRBD1; j_call: TRBJ2-3; cdr3_aa: CASSSTWDRDTQYF; cdr3_nt: TGTGCCAGCAGCTCTACATGGGACAGAGATACGCAGTATTTT
clone_size: -; v_call: TRBV28; d_call: TRBD2; j_call: TRBJ2-7; cdr3_aa: CASSPRLAGNNEQYF; cdr3_nt: TGTGCCAGCAGTCCCAGACTAGCGGGAAACAACGAGCAGTACTTC
clone_size: -; v_call: TRBV15; d_call: TRBD2; j_call: TRBJ2-7; cdr3_aa: CATSRDPELGEGFYEQYF; cdr3_nt: TGTGCCACCAGCAGGGACCCTGAATTGGGGGAGGGATTCTACGAGCAGTACTTC
clone_size: -; v_call: TRBV28; d_call: TRBD1; j_call: TRBJ1-5; cdr3_aa: CASSFVQGDQPQHF; cdr3_nt: TGTGCCAGCAGTTTTGTCCAGGGGGACCAGCCCCAGCATTTT
clone_size: -; v_call: TRBV28; d_call: -; j_call: TRBJ2-7; cdr3_aa: CASSLYGIYEQYF; cdr3_nt: TGTGCCAGCAGTTTATACGGGATCTACGAGCAGTACTTC
clone_size: -; v_call: TRBV19; d_call: -; j_call: TRBJ2-7; cdr3_aa: CASSIGQSGAYEQYF; cdr3_nt: TGTGCCAGTAGTATAGGACAAAGCGGAGCGTACGAGCAGTACTTC
clone_size: -; v_call: TRBV11-2; d_call: -; j_call: TRBJ2-7; cdr3_aa: CASSGGAHRYSYEQYF; cdr3_nt: TGTGCCAGCAGCGGGGGGGCCCACAGGTACTCCTACGAGCAGTACTTC
clone_size: -; v_call: TRBV27; d_call: -; j_call: TRBJ2-7; cdr3_aa: CASSRGPGSVSYEQYF; cdr3_nt: TGTGCCAGCAGCCGTGGTCCGGGGTCGGTCTCCTACGAGCAGTACTTC
clone_size: -; v_call: TRBV5-6; d_call: -; j_call: TRBJ2-5; cdr3_aa: CASSSSGPEGTQYF; cdr3_nt: TGTGCCAGCAGCTCCTCCGGGCCGGAGGGGACCCAGTACTTC
clone_size: -; v_call: TRBV13; d_call: -; j_call: TRBJ2-1; cdr3_aa: CASSNAWGANEQFF; cdr3_nt: TGTGCCAGCAGTAATGCTTGGGGGGCTAATGAGCAGTTCTTC
clone_size: -; v_call: TRBV11-2; d_call: TRBD2; j_call: TRBJ2-7; cdr3_aa: CASSLGLAGPGNEQYF; cdr3_nt: TGTGCCAGCAGCCTAGGACTAGCGGGACCCGGAAACGAGCAGTACTTC
clone_size: -; v_call: TRBV27; d_call: -; j_call: TRBJ2-1; cdr3_aa: CASSLVAADEQFF; cdr3_nt: TGTGCCAGCAGTTTGGTAGCGGCGGATGAGCAGTTCTTC
clone_size: -; v_call: TRBV7-9; d_call: -; j_call: TRBJ2-1; cdr3_aa: CASSPRLEIYNEQFF; cdr3_nt: TGTGCCAGCAGCCCCCGGCTGGAGATCTACAATGAGCAGTTCTTC
clone_size: -; v_call: TRBV20-1; d_call: -; j_call: TRBJ2-1; cdr3_aa: CSAGHEQFF; cdr3_nt: TGCAGTGCTGGTCACGAGCAGTTCTTC
clone_size: -; v_call: TRBV6-6; d_call: TRBD2; j_call: TRBJ2-1; cdr3_aa: CASSWTGGAIEQFF; cdr3_nt: TGTGCCAGCAGTTGGACGGGGGGGGCGATTGAGCAGTTCTTC